The entry below describes one TCR beta chain. Antigen specificity is unknown. All the donors were Caucasian adults who lived in Nashville, Tennessee. This sample was included in a study of shared clonotypes between healthy human individuals. For each subset, genomic DNA was distributed in equal portions over several immunoSEQ plates. The table came from immunoSEQ multiplex PCR; TCRdb's copy has only in-frame clones and leaves some out. This table has over a million clones, about 75% appearing once. Between the trimmed V and J ends, which lost 5 bases and 7 bases, there was a span of 15 bases. CDR3 size: 12 residues. Per the germline V gene, CDR1 is SQVTM and CDR2 is ANQGSEA. Study findings and constraints: Inspection by rarefaction showed sorted-subset sequencing to be incomplete despite large depth. Relative to memory subsets, naive subsets generally showed larger estimated richness.

The sequenced material came from memory CD4+ T cells sorted from blood. Subset reported: CD45RA-negative fraction. The chain joins TRBV29-1 to TRBJ2-7; D ambiguous. The origin of this receptor is a man aged 18 to 30 in good health. As DNA, the CDR3 is TGCAGCGTTACGACGGCTGCCTGGGAGCAGTACTTC. It yields the protein CSVTTAAWEQYF.